This passage covers 5 T cell receptor beta chains from one sample sequenced in a study of cytomegalovirus exposure and HLA in healthy donors (dated by TCRdb to 2016 to 2017). Libraries were built with the immunoSEQ multiplex PCR assay. A mixture of 60 forward primers for TCR Vbeta segments and 13 reverse primers for TCR Jbeta segments was used in the multiplex PCR. TCRdb took this table from immuneACCESS and kept in-frame rearrangements with V and J called. Such tables lack part of the clones; where checked against another copy, unresolved V genes explain under half of the gap, and the rest is unexplained. The sample table records about 160,000 clones; around 76% of these occur just once. The biggest ten clones account for approximately 2% of the sample. Sample: PBMCs. These receptors were collected from a female donor in good health and CMV-seronegative.

The chain employs TRBV11-2 and TRBJ1-2; the D is unclear. From germline, CDR1 is SGHAT and CDR2 FQNNGV. The CDR3 has 15 amino acids. V lost 5 bases and J lost 4, with 17 bases in between. The CDR3, as DNA: TGTGCCAGCAGCCCCCCGGAGGGAGCGATCTATGGCTACACCTTC. Translated: CASSPPEGAIYGYTF.

The rearrangement links TRBV29-1 to TRBJ1-4; D unclear. CDR1 is SQVTM and CDR2 is ANQGSEA in the germline V gene. The CDR3 length is 11 residues. Trimming took off 3 bases at V and 10 bases at J, with 9 bases between the two ends. The CDR3 coding sequence is TGCAGCGTTGAGGAGGGTGGAAAACTGTTTTTT. Amino acids: CSVEEGGKLFF.

The rearrangement links TRBV7-3 to TRBJ2-7; tentative D call: TRBD2 (6 bases). The V and J ends lost 4 bases and 6 bases respectively, with 13 bases between them. The CDR3 is made up of 13 amino acids. Germline values: CDR1 SGHTA, CDR2 FQGTGA. Written as DNA, the CDR3 is TGTGCCAGCAGCTCGGCGGGGTGGAGCGAGCAGTACTTC. Translation gives CASSSAGWSEQYF.

CDR3 in amino acids: CASSYSSANYGYTF. The CDR3 DNA reads TGTGCCAGCAGTTACTCGAGTGCTAACTATGGCTACACCTTC. The chain links TRBV6-5 to TRBJ1-2; D is uncertain. The CDR3 length is 14 residues. Germline CDR1 and CDR2: MNHEY and SVGAGI. Trimming left V 0 bases short and J 0 bases short, with 5 bases between.

A few counts support this clone. The chain has TRBV4-1 and TRBJ2-1; 14 bases are a match to TRBD2. From germline, CDR1 is MGHRA and CDR2 YSYEKL. Trimming at V came to 1 base and at J to 8 bases, leaving 7 bases not matched to a gene. This CDR3 comprises 17 residues. CDR3 in amino acids: CASSQVPPGLAGDEQFF. The CDR3 bases are TGCGCCAGCAGCCAAGTTCCCCCGGGACTAGCGGGAGATGAGCAGTTCTTC.